The T cell receptor (beta chain) described here comes from a study of blood T cell repertoires in COVID-19. As for the study in general: COVID-19 samples from acute and convalescent phases originated in the United States, Italy and Spain. From T cells, B-cell-depleted T cells, or PBMCs came the material, which was cDNA or gDNA.

As processed by the authors: By means of reference gene primer amplification, nucleated cell counts were estimated. Produced via immunoSEQ multiplex PCR; TCRdb's table is partial and in-frame only. That table is the source of V, J and clone size, and D and trimming were worked out from the DNA. The top ten hold 4% of the sample, which has about 23,000 clones, under 95% seen once. The CDR3 extends over 15 amino acids. Germline CDR1 reads MNHEY; CDR2 reads SVGAGI. The germline V and J ends were trimmed by 4 bases and 6 bases, with 19 bases remaining between them. This receptor was obtained from a woman between 45 and 60 years old with active COVID-19. The chain employs TRBV6-5 and TRBJ2-7; the D gene is possibly TRBD1 (6 bases). Sequencing was performed on peripheral blood. The CDR3 nucleotides read TGTGCCAGCAGTTCCTCTCCGAGGGGGATGAGCGAGCAGTACGTC. It yields the protein CASSSSPRGMSEQYV.